These 30 T cell receptor beta chains share one sample of origin, sequenced in a study of shared clonotypes between healthy human individuals. Generated by immunoSEQ multiplex PCR, the TCRdb table keeps only in-frame clones and is missing some. The sample yields 530,000 or so clones, about 79% seen once. The specimen sequenced was PBMCs. The source of these receptors is a woman aged 40-49 years in good health. Some clones in this sample may be carry-over from other donors' samples.

The chain combines TRBV5-1 with TRBJ2-3; D remains unclear. Per the germline V gene, CDR1 is SGHRS and CDR2 is YFSETQ. The CDR3 totals 14 residues. Deletions cut 3 bases from V and 4 bases from J, with 12 bases between. The CDR3 nucleotides are TGCGCCAGCAGCTCTGAGAACGCGGCAGATACGCAGTATTTT. This translates into CASSSENAADTQYF.

Comments on this clone: Other DNA sequences of this sample code for an identical CDR3. J is TRBJ2-1 and V is TRBV5-1, with TRBD1 matching 11 bases. The V gene end was trimmed by 1 base and the J gene end by 7 bases; junction bases not matched to a gene: 4. This CDR3 has 15 amino acids. The V gene's germline CDR1 is SGHRS and CDR2 YFSETQ. In DNA, the CDR3 is TGCGCCAGCAGCTTGTCTGGGACAGGGGGAAATGAGCAGTTCTTC. Residues: CASSLSGTGGNEQFF.

J is TRBJ2-1 and V is TRBV7-9, with D perhaps matching TRBD2 (6 bases). The V end was cut by 1 base, the J end by 2 bases, with 15 bases between. CDR1 is SEHNR, CDR2 FQNEAQ, per germline (reference sequence). This CDR3 region has 17 residues. The CDR3 reads CASSLGSMGGPYNEQFF. As DNA, the CDR3 is TGTGCCAGCAGCTTAGGGTCTATGGGAGGTCCCTACAATGAGCAGTTCTTC.

This chain uses TRBV2 with TRBJ2-7; maybe TRBD2 (6 bases). This CDR3 region has 16 residues. The V gene's germline CDR1 is SNHLY and CDR2 FYNNEI. V shed 7 bases and J shed 0 bases, with 19 bases lying between them. CDR3 sequence: CASTRRGGSGSYEQYF. The CDR3 DNA is TGTGCCAGCACCAGGCGGGGTGGCTCCGGCTCCTACGAGCAGTACTTC. The full variable domain, its missing parts supplied by reference TRBV2 and TRBJ2-7, is EPEVTQTPSHQVTQMGQEVILRCVPISNHLYFYWYRQILGQKVEFLVSFYNNEISEKSEIFDDQFSVERPDGSNFTLKIRSTKLEDSAMYFCASTRRGGSGSYEQYFGPGTRLTVT.

The V call is TRBV7-6, the J call TRBJ1-1, with D possibly matching TRBD1 (6 bases). Deletions cut 0 bases from V and 11 bases from J, with 16 bases between. CDR1 is SGHVS and CDR2 is FNYEAQ in the germline V gene. The CDR3 is made up of 14 amino acids. The CDR3 DNA reads as TGTGCCAGCAGCTTAGCGGGGGCCCCACTGAATGCTTTCTTT. Amino acid sequence: CASSLAGAPLNAFF. Supplemented by reference TRBV7-6 and TRBJ1-1, the full variable domain reads GAGVSQSPRYKVTKRGQDVALRCDPISGHVSLYWYRQALGQGPEFLTYFNYEAQQDKSGLPNDRFSAERPEGSISTLTIQRTEQRDSAMYRCASSLAGAPLNAFFGQGTRLTVV.

This clone was picked up one time. The V and J genes are TRBV13 and TRBJ2-3; 13 bases fit TRBD2. The CDR3 extends over 17 amino acids. From germline, CDR1 is PRHDT and CDR2 FYEKMQ (reference sequence). V dropped 4 bases and J dropped 2; count of bases not matched to a gene: 6. CDR3 region: CASSSTSGRAITDTQYF. The CDR3 DNA is TGTGCCAGCAGCTCAACTAGCGGGAGGGCCATCACAGATACGCAGTATTTT. Based on the CDR3 plus reference TRBV13 and TRBJ2-3, the full variable domain is AAGVIQSPRHLIKEKRETATLKCYPIPRHDTVYWYQQGPGQDPQFLISFYEKMQSDKGSIPDRFSAQQFSDYHSELNMSSLELGDSALYFCASSSTSGRAITDTQYFGPGTRLTVL.

The V gene is TRBV6-4, the J gene TRBJ2-2, with D uncertain. Trimming left V 0 bases short and J 6 bases short, with 8 bases between. CDR1 is MRHNA and CDR2 is SNTAGT in the germline V gene. This CDR3 is built from 14 residues. The CDR3 reads CASSDSLVSGELFF. The CDR3 DNA reads as TGTGCCAGCAGTGACTCGTTAGTCTCCGGGGAGCTGTTTTTT.

The rearrangement uses TRBV9 and TRBJ1-2; possibly TRBD1 for D (5 bases). Germline V gives CDR1 SGDLS, CDR2 YYNGEE. There are 16 residues in the CDR3. V shed 4 bases and J shed 5 bases, with 21 bases lying between them. CDR3 loop: CASSLRDGLFGYGYTF. DNA for the CDR3: TGTGCCAGCAGCCTAAGGGACGGACTATTTGGTTATGGCTACACCTTC.

In this sample, this clone turned up once. The gene calls are TRBV6-1 and TRBJ1-1, with 7 positions matching TRBD1. CDR1 MNHNS and CDR2 SASEGT come from the germline V gene. The V gene end was trimmed by 2 bases and the J gene end by 1 base; junction bases not matched to a gene: 4. The CDR3 contains 15 residues. The CDR3 reads CASSETGVANTEAFF. The CDR3 nucleotides read TGTGCCAGCAGTGAAACAGGGGTCGCGAACACTGAAGCTTTCTTT.

The chain links TRBV28 to TRBJ1-4; 8 bases line up with TRBD1. Per the germline V gene, CDR1 is MDHEN and CDR2 is SYDVKM. The CDR3 runs to 19 residues. The V and J ends lost 5 bases and 12 bases, in that order; junction bases with no gene match: 26. The CDR3 reads CASSRTGVAGGVLSEELFF. The CDR3 bases are TGTGCCAGCAGTCGAACCGGTGTGGCAGGGGGCGTCCTCTCGGAAGAACTGTTTTTT.

The chain is built from TRBV6-1 and TRBJ2-6; D is ambiguous. Germline V gives CDR1 MNHNS, CDR2 SASEGT. The CDR3 consists of 13 residues. The V and J ends lost 7 bases and 0 bases respectively, with 4 bases between them. CDR3 residues: CASTTSGANVLTF. For the CDR3, the DNA is TGTGCCAGCACAACCTCTGGGGCCAACGTCCTGACTTTC.

V is TRBV27 and J is TRBJ1-1; TRBD1 matches at 9 bases. The V gene's germline CDR1 is MNHEY and CDR2 SMNVEV (reference sequence). The CDR3 consists of 14 residues. J lost 2 bases, V lost 2 bases, and 0 bases had no gene match. The CDR3 coding sequence is TGTGCCAGCAGTTTAACAGGGGGCAACACTGAAGCTTTCTTT. Translating it yields CASSLTGGNTEAFF.

The CDR3 protein is CASSPGPKNEKLFF. The CDR3 nucleotides read TGTGCCAGCAGCCCGGGACCGAAAAATGAAAAACTGTTTTTT. This chain connects TRBV5-4 to TRBJ1-4; possibly TRBD1 for D (5 bases). Trimming shortened V by 4 bases and J by 5 bases, and 12 bases separated the two germline ends. There are 14 residues in the CDR3. Germline V lookup: CDR1 SGHNT, CDR2 YYREEE (reference sequence).

The chain carries TRBV2 and TRBJ2-5; TRBD1 matches 7 bases. The end of the DNA is better explained by TRBJ2-7, so the J call may be wrong. The CDR3 loop spans 13 amino acids. CDR1 and CDR2 from the germline V gene are SNHLY and FYNNEI. The CDR3 is CASSDDRVYEQYF. The DNA of the CDR3 is TGTGCCAGCAGTGACGACAGGGTTTACGAGCAGTACTTC.

The chain links TRBV10-3 to TRBJ2-5; 12 bases agree with TRBD2. The CDR3 consists of 19 residues. Germline V gene lookup returns CDR1 ENHRY and CDR2 SYGVKD. V shed 0 bases and J 5 bases; nucleotides not matched to a gene: 13. The CDR3 DNA is TGTGCCATCAGTGAGTCGAGGCCTAGCGGGAGGGCCGGAGGGGAGACCCAGTACTTC. It encodes CAISESRPSGRAGGETQYF.

The chain is built from TRBV5-1 and TRBJ2-1; maybe TRBD2 (5 bases). This CDR3 region has 17 residues. In germline, CDR1 is SGHRS, CDR2 YFSETQ. Trimming cost V 0 bases and J 0 bases, with 13 bases left between them. Here the CDR3 DNA reads TGCGCCAGCAGCTTGGCTCCGCCGGGGAGCTCCTACAATGAGCAGTTCTTC. It specifies CASSLAPPGSSYNEQFF.

A few counts support this clone. The chain employs TRBV29-1 and TRBJ1-2; TRBD1 might be the D (5 bases). CDR1 is SQVTM, CDR2 ANQGSEA, per germline. V was trimmed by 8 bases and J by 4 bases, leaving 11 bases between them. The length of the CDR3 is 11 residues. CDR3 protein: CSTRDGYGYTF. DNA of the CDR3: TGCAGCACCCGGGACGGCTATGGCTACACCTTC.

V is TRBV28 and J is TRBJ1-5; TRBD1 matches 8 bases. The V gene end was trimmed by 7 bases and the J gene end by 0 bases; junction bases not matched to a gene: 8. CDR1 and CDR2 (germline): MDHEN, SYDVKM. This CDR3 is built from 16 residues. The CDR3 sequence: CASNEQGEGSNQPQHF. The CDR3 DNA reads TGTGCCAGCAACGAACAGGGGGAGGGTAGCAATCAGCCCCAGCATTTT.

V is TRBV4-3 and J is TRBJ2-2; 10 bases map to TRBD1. The germline V gene has CDR1 LGHNA and CDR2 YSLEER. V trimming: 3 bases; J trimming: 0 bases; junction bases outside the gene matches: 4. The CDR3 runs to 17 residues. The CDR3: CASSHPTGGSNTGELFF. In nucleotides, the CDR3 is TGCGCCAGCAGCCATCCGACAGGGGGCTCGAACACCGGGGAGCTGTTTTTT.

The J gene is TRBJ2-1, the V gene TRBV13; 11 positions match TRBD1. The CDR3 is made up of 15 amino acids. With V trimmed by 4 bases and J by 6 bases, 5 bases remained unmatched. Germline CDR1 reads PRHDT; CDR2 reads FYEKMQ (reference sequence). The DNA of the CDR3 is TGTGCCAGCAGCTGGGGACAGGGGGTTGGCAATGAGCAGTTCTTC. Protein: CASSWGQGVGNEQFF. The full variable domain, rest sourced from reference TRBV13 and TRBJ2-1, is AAGVIQSPRHLIKEKRETATLKCYPIPRHDTVYWYQQGPGQDPQFLISFYEKMQSDKGSIPDRFSAQQFSDYHSELNMSSLELGDSALYFCASSWGQGVGNEQFFGPGTRLTVL.

The chain is built from TRBV10-3 and TRBJ1-2, with no clear D. CDR1 and CDR2 (germline): ENHRY, SYGVKD. V shed 0 bases and J shed 0 bases, with 8 bases lying between them. The length of the CDR3 is 15 residues. CDR3 sequence reads: CAISESASSNYGYTF. The CDR3 DNA reads TGTGCCATCAGTGAGTCAGCCAGTTCTAACTATGGCTACACCTTC.

The rearrangement uses TRBV11-3 and TRBJ2-1; D unresolved. The length of the CDR3 is 16 residues. Trimming left V 1 base short and J 1 base short, with 11 bases between. Germline CDR1 is SGHNT and CDR2 is YENEEA. In DNA form, the CDR3 reads TGTGCCAGCAGCTTAGGAGCTCGTGGATCCTACAATGAGCAGTTCTTC. Residues: CASSLGARGSYNEQFF.

The J gene is TRBJ2-7, the V gene TRBV28; D might be TRBD2 (5 bases). The germline V gene has CDR1 MDHEN and CDR2 SYDVKM. The CDR3 is made up of 14 amino acids. The germline V and J ends were trimmed by 10 bases and 2 bases, with 18 bases remaining between them. The CDR3 region is CATRGVRAPYEQYF. The DNA of the CDR3 is TGTGCCACCCGGGGAGTTCGGGCACCCTACGAGCAGTACTTC.

This clone was counted once. This chain joins TRBV28 and TRBJ1-5, with TRBD1 as a possible D gene (6 bases). The CDR3 contains 16 residues. Germline CDR1 and CDR2: MDHEN and SYDVKM. Trimming pared 3 bases from V and 2 bases from J, leaving 14 bases between. The DNA for the CDR3 is TGTGCCAGCAGTTTTTTCCGGGCAGGGGGCAATCAGCCCCAGCATTTT. Its protein is CASSFFRAGGNQPQHF. The entire variable domain, with the rest obtained from reference TRBV28 and TRBJ1-5, is as follows: DVKVTQSSRYLVKRTGEKVFLECVQDMDHENMFWYRQDPGLGLRLIYFSYDVKMKEKGDIPEGYSVSREKKERFSLILESASTNQTSMYLCASSFFRAGGNQPQHFGDGTRLSIL.

Written as DNA, the CDR3 is TGTGCCAGCAGTCCTTCCCTCAAGAACACTGAAGCTTTCTTT. It yields the protein CASSPSLKNTEAFF. The chain has TRBV6-1 and TRBJ1-1; D gene unclear. Deletions cut 5 bases from V and 1 base from J, with 11 bases between. The CDR3 extends over 14 amino acids. Germline CDR1 MNHNS, CDR2 SASEGT.

CDR3: CASTRDRAYEQYF. The CDR3 nucleotides read TGTGCCAGCACCCGGGACAGGGCCTACGAGCAGTACTTC. The chain links TRBV6-1 to TRBJ2-7; 9 bases are a match to TRBD1. Germline CDR1 is MNHNS and CDR2 is SASEGT. The CDR3 extends over 13 amino acids. The J segment lost 2 bases and the V segment lost 7 bases, leaving 3 bases of the junction unmatched.

This chain joins TRBV29-1 and TRBJ1-5; TRBD1 matches 7 bases. The V gene's germline CDR1 is SQVTM and CDR2 ANQGSEA. The CDR3 spans 14 residues. The ends lost 0 bases at V and 4 bases at J; junction bases unmatched: 3. CDR3 residues: CSVEESGGNQPQHF. Written as DNA, the CDR3 is TGCAGCGTTGAAGAATCAGGGGGGAATCAGCCCCAGCATTTT. The entire variable domain, with the rest obtained from reference TRBV29-1 and TRBJ1-5, is as follows: SAVISQKPSRDICQRGTSLTIQCQVDSQVTMMFWYRQQPGQSLTLIATANQGSEATYESGFVIDKFPISRPNLTFSTLTVSNMSPEDSSIYLCSVEESGGNQPQHFGDGTRLSIL.

This clone was recorded at least ten times. Distinct nucleotide sequences in the sample also encode this CDR3. The genes are TRBV6-4 and TRBJ2-7; a possible D gene is TRBD1 (6 bases). V dropped 4 bases and J dropped 1 base, with 17 bases sitting between them. Germline CDR1 reads MRHNA; CDR2 reads SNTAGT. The CDR3 is 16 amino acids. CDR3 bases: TGTGCCAGCAGTGTCAAAGCAGGGGCTAGTTCCTACGAGCAGTACTTC. Translated, it gives CASSVKAGASSYEQYF.

The chain joins TRBV28 to TRBJ1-4; tentatively, D is TRBD1 (5 bases). V was clipped by 6 bases and J by 7 bases, with 18 bases between them. The CDR3 has 15 residues. In germline, CDR1 is MDHEN, CDR2 SYDVKM. The chain's CDR3 is CASSPLGGVAEKLFF. CDR3 coding DNA: TGTGCCAGCAGCCCGCTGGGGGGGGTGGCTGAAAAACTGTTTTTT. Together with reference TRBV28 and TRBJ1-4, the CDR3 gives the full variable domain: DVKVTQSSRYLVKRTGEKVFLECVQDMDHENMFWYRQDPGLGLRLIYFSYDVKMKEKGDIPEGYSVSREKKERFSLILESASTNQTSMYLCASSPLGGVAEKLFFGSGTQLSVL.

The V and J genes are TRBV5-1 and TRBJ2-5, with TRBD2 matching 10 bases. Germline-derived CDR1 and CDR2 are SGHRS and YFSETQ. J lost 4 bases, V lost 0 bases, and 9 bases had no gene match. The CDR3 runs 17 residues. CDR3 protein: CASSLAGASGSGETQYF. For the CDR3, the DNA is TGCGCCAGCAGCTTGGCCGGGGCTAGCGGGAGCGGAGAGACCCAGTACTTC.